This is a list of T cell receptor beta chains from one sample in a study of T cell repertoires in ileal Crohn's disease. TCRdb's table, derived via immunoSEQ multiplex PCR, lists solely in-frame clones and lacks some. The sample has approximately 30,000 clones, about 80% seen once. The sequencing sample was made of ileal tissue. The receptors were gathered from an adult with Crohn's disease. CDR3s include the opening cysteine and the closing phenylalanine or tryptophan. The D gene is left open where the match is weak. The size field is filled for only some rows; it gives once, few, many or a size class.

TGTGCCAGCAGTTTGGGGGCACCATTCGGAGAGACCCAGTACTTC	CASSLGAPFGETQYF	.	.	TRBV27	TRBJ2-5
TGTGCTAGTGGTTTGGTGCCCACGGCCGGGGAGCTGTTTTTT	CASGLVPTAGELFF	.	.	TRBV12-5	TRBJ2-2
TGTGCCAGCAGCTCTCCGGGACAACCCCATCAGCCCCAGCATTTT	CASSSPGQPHQPQHF	once	.	TRBV5-5	TRBJ1-5
TGCGCCAGCAGCCCAGCTGCGGCGAACTATGGCTACACCTTC	CASSPAAANYGYTF	once	.	TRBV4-3	TRBJ1-2
TGTGCCAGCAGCCACACTCCCAATAGCGCTTACTACGAGCAGTACTTC	CASSHTPNSAYYEQYF	.	.	TRBV11-2	TRBJ2-7
TGTGCCAGTAGTATAGGCCTGGGACAGAACTATGGCTACACCTTC	CASSIGLGQNYGYTF	few	TRBD1	TRBV19	TRBJ1-2
TGCGCCAGCAGCCAAGATCATAGGGGGCCTATCTCCTACAATGAGCAGTTCTTC	CASSQDHRGPISYNEQFF	.	TRBD1	TRBV4-3	TRBJ2-1
TGCGCCAGCAGCTACCGATTAGCGGGGGGGATTCCCTCTGGGGCCAACGTCCTGACTTTC	CASSYRLAGGIPSGANVLTF	.	TRBD2	TRBV5-1	TRBJ2-6
TGTGCCAGCAGTCGTTGTACTAGGCGGACAGATACGCAGTATTTT	CASSRCTRRTDTQYF	.	.	TRBV6-4	TRBJ2-3
TGTGCCAGCACCCTGGCAGGGAGGAATTCACCCCTCCACTTT	CASTLAGRNSPLHF	.	.	TRBV7-2	TRBJ1-6
TGTGCCAGCAGCCCCATCAAGCAGGCCGGGGCCTACGAGCAGTACTTC	CASSPIKQAGAYEQYF	.	.	TRBV7-6	TRBJ2-7
TGTGCCAGCAGTGTCGGGATGGGTACTGAAGCTTTCTTT	CASSVGMGTEAFF	.	.	TRBV6-4	TRBJ1-1
TGTGCCAGCAGCTCCACAGGGGGCAAGAACACCGGGGAGCTGTTTTTT	CASSSTGGKNTGELFF	.	TRBD1	TRBV7-2	TRBJ2-2
TGTGCCAGTATCGAGACAGGGACGAGAACTGAAGCTTTCTTT	CASIETGTRTEAFF	.	TRBD1	TRBV19	TRBJ1-1
TGCGCCAGCAGCCAAGATCAATTCCAGCCCCAGCATTTT	CASSQDQFQPQHF	.	.	TRBV4-1	TRBJ1-5
TGTGCCAGCAGTGCGGCGCGCGGGCAGTACTTC	CASSAARGQYF	.	.	TRBV2	TRBJ2-7
TGCGCCAGCAGCCAAGCGGCGAGCGGAGGGGAGCAGTACTTC	CASSQAASGGEQYF	.	.	TRBV4-3	TRBJ2-7
TGTGCCAGCAGCCGCGGGTGGAGCTCCTACGAGCAGTACTTC	CASSRGWSSYEQYF	.	.	TRBV7-2	TRBJ2-7
TGTGCCAGCAGCTCCGGGACAGGGGTGGGAGAGCAGTACTTC	CASSSGTGVGEQYF	.	TRBD1	TRBV7-2	TRBJ2-7
TGTGCCAGCAGTGCCCCGGGCGGGGAGCTGTTTTTT	CASSAPGGELFF	.	.	TRBV6-5	TRBJ2-2
TGTGCCAGCAGAACTGGACAGTCTCGCAATGAGCAGTTCTTC	CASRTGQSRNEQFF	.	.	TRBV21-1	TRBJ2-1
TGTGCCAGCAGCTTAGTTACCGGGGGAGAAGAGACCCAGTACTTC	CASSLVTGGEETQYF	.	.	TRBV7-2	TRBJ2-5
TGTGCCAGTAGCTCAGGGCGGGGAGAGACCCAGTACTTC	CASSSGRGETQYF	.	.	TRBV19	TRBJ2-5
TGTGCCAGCAGTTCCCTCGGTACGCAGTATTTT	CASSSLGTQYF	.	.	TRBV6-5	TRBJ2-3
TGTGCCAGCAGCCAGGACGTCACAGGGGCTGGGGCCAACGTCCTGACTTTC	CASSQDVTGAGANVLTF	.	TRBD1	TRBV4-2	TRBJ2-6
TGCGCCAGCAGCTCACTCGGACAGCAGAAACCCTATGGCTACACCTTC	CASSSLGQQKPYGYTF	.	.	TRBV5-1	TRBJ1-2
TGTGCCAGCAGTGAGCAGGCGGGGCAGTACTTC	CASSEQAGQYF	.	.	TRBV6-1	TRBJ2-7
TGCGCCAGCGCACAGGGGCCAGCCCTTAAAGCTAACTATGGCTACACCTTC	CASAQGPALKANYGYTF	.	TRBD1	TRBV23-1	TRBJ1-2
TGTGCCAGCAGCCTAGGAGGGAGGCGTGCTCAGCCCCAGCATTTT	CASSLGGRRAQPQHF	.	.	TRBV5-6	TRBJ1-5
TGTGCCAGCAGCTGGACAGGGGATGGCTACACCTTC	CASSWTGDGYTF	.	TRBD1	TRBV11-2	TRBJ1-2
TGTGCCAGCAGTCACTTACTGCCGGACAGTTCTATGTACGAGCAGTACTTC	CASSHLLPDSSMYEQYF	.	.	TRBV11-2	TRBJ2-7
TGTGCCAGTAGTATCACCAGAGGGGAGACCCAGTACTTC	CASSITRGETQYF	few	.	TRBV19	TRBJ2-5
TGTGCCAGCAGCACGACCGGCGGGGGGGCGTGGACCGGGGAGCTGTTTTTT	CASSTTGGGAWTGELFF	.	TRBD2	TRBV7-9	TRBJ2-2
TGTGCCTGGAGTAGGGGAGGTAAAAACGAGCAGTACTTC	CAWSRGGKNEQYF	.	.	TRBV30	TRBJ2-7
TGTGCCAGCATGACCGGACTAGGAGCCCAGTACTTC	CASMTGLGAQYF	.	TRBD2	TRBV7-2	TRBJ2-5
TGTGCCAGCAGCCGAAGATGGGCTAGCTGGGCCCTCGCAGATACGCAGTATTTT	CASSRRWASWALADTQYF	.	.	TRBV13	TRBJ2-3
TGTGCCAGCAGTTTGTACAGGGGCAACTATGGCTACACCTTC	CASSLYRGNYGYTF	.	TRBD1	TRBV2	TRBJ1-2
TGTGCCAGCTCAACTTTGGGGGGGGGACTAACAGATACGCAGTATTTT	CASSTLGGGLTDTQYF	.	TRBD2	TRBV9	TRBJ2-3
TGTGCCAGCAGCCAAAGCGTAGCGGGTTCAGGCACAGATACGCAGTATTTT	CASSQSVAGSGTDTQYF	.	TRBD2	TRBV7-9	TRBJ2-3
TGTGCCAGTACTGACGGGACAGGGTTCCCCACGGGCTACACCTTC	CASTDGTGFPTGYTF	.	TRBD1	TRBV19	TRBJ1-2
TGTGCCAGCAGTGATATGCGGCATGAGCAGTTCTTC	CASSDMRHEQFF	.	.	TRBV6-1	TRBJ2-1
TGTGCCAGCAGCCGAGAGCTAAGCGGGAGCTACAATGAGCAGTTCTTC	CASSRELSGSYNEQFF	.	TRBD2	TRBV4-2	TRBJ2-1
TGTGCCACCAGCCTACCCGACAGTTACGAGCAGTACTTC	CATSLPDSYEQYF	.	.	TRBV15	TRBJ2-7
TGTGCCACCAGCGGGACAGGTCAAGAGACCCAGTACTTC	CATSGTGQETQYF	once	TRBD1	TRBV15	TRBJ2-5
TGTGCCAGCAGCCCCTCCGGGACACTCTATGGCTACACCTTC	CASSPSGTLYGYTF	few	.	TRBV11-2	TRBJ1-2
TGCGCCAGCAAGTCCCTGTCAGGCCCCAACACCGGGGAGCTGTTTTTT	CASKSLSGPNTGELFF	.	.	TRBV5-1	TRBJ2-2
TGTGCCAGCAGCCGTCACAGTAACTACGAGCAGTACTTC	CASSRHSNYEQYF	.	.	TRBV7-6	TRBJ2-7
TGTGCCAGCAGTGCACGGGACAGTGGGAACACTGAAGCTTTCTTT	CASSARDSGNTEAFF	.	TRBD1	TRBV25-1	TRBJ1-1
TGCGCCAGCAGCGCCGGACAGAACTACGAGCAGTACTTC	CASSAGQNYEQYF	once	.	TRBV5-1	TRBJ2-7
TGTGCCAGCAGCTTGTATACTAGCATACATGAGCAGTTCTTC	CASSLYTSIHEQFF	.	.	TRBV5-4	TRBJ2-1
TGTGCCAGCAGCTTAGCGGGGAGGGAACATGGCTACACCTTC	CASSLAGREHGYTF	.	.	TRBV7-8	TRBJ1-2
TGCGCCAGCAGCCCGAGCAAGGGACAACCGAACACCGGGGAGCTGTTTTTT	CASSPSKGQPNTGELFF	.	.	TRBV5-1	TRBJ2-2
TGTGCCAGCACCACGGGAGGGGATGGCAATCAGCCCCAGCATTTT	CASTTGGDGNQPQHF	.	.	TRBV7-9	TRBJ1-5
TGCGCCAGCAGCATAGACTCCGGCAAAGAGACCCAGTACTTC	CASSIDSGKETQYF	.	.	TRBV5-1	TRBJ2-5